The 26 T cell receptor beta chains below were found in one sample sequenced in a study of shared clonotypes between healthy human individuals. Some clones are missing from TCRdb's copy, which holds only in-frame ones; the method was immunoSEQ multiplex PCR. The table lists hundreds of thousands of clones, approximately 79% of them singletons, with 1.7% in the top ten. The sequenced sample was memory CD4+ T cells sorted from blood. Described subset: CD45RA-negative fraction. The receptors shown here come from a woman in her thirties in good health.

The chain links TRBV28 to TRBJ2-1, with 9 bases fitting TRBD2. CDR1 and CDR2 (germline): MDHEN, SYDVKM. This CDR3 contains 14 residues. With 6 bases clipped from V and 7 bases from J, the junction kept 7 bases outside the gene matches. CDR3 residues: CASSVAGVVNEQFF. In DNA form, the CDR3 reads TGTGCCAGCAGCGTAGCGGGAGTGGTAAATGAGCAGTTCTTC.

The genes are TRBV5-6 and TRBJ1-2, with 9 bases lining up with TRBD1. V was pared by 5 bases and J by 5 bases, with 10 bases of the junction left unmatched. CDR3 size: 15 residues. CDR1 and CDR2 from the germline V gene are SGHDT and YYEEEE. The CDR3 spells CASSPTGGDGYGYTF. The CDR3, as DNA: TGTGCCAGCAGTCCAACAGGGGGCGATGGGTATGGCTACACCTTC.

V is TRBV11-2 and J is TRBJ2-2; D is possibly TRBD2 (6 bases). Germline lookup yields CDR1 SGHAT and CDR2 FQNNGV. The CDR3 loop spans 15 amino acids. Trimming removed 5 bases from V and 4 bases from J, with 14 bases in between. The CDR3 coding sequence is TGTGCCAGCAGCCCGATGACTAGTGTCACCGGGGAGCTGTTTTTT. The encoded protein is CASSPMTSVTGELFF. The full variable domain, in which reference TRBV11-2 and TRBJ2-2 provide the parts outside the CDR3, is EAGVAQSPRYKIIEKRQSVAFWCNPISGHATLYWYQQILGQGPKLLIQFQNNGVVDDSQLPKDRFSAERLKGVDSTLKIQPAKLEDSAVYLCASSPMTSVTGELFFGEGSRLTVL.

CDR3 protein: CASSARGLNYEQYF. The CDR3 DNA is TGTGCCAGCAGTGCCAGGGGTCTAAACTACGAGCAGTACTTC. The rearrangement joins TRBV2 to TRBJ2-7; possibly TRBD1 for D (6 bases). The CDR3 extends over 14 amino acids. Germline V gives CDR1 SNHLY, CDR2 FYNNEI. The V gene lost 4 bases and the J gene lost 3 bases, with 13 bases spanning the gap.

The gene calls are TRBV18 and TRBJ1-5, with no clear D. This CDR3 comprises 14 residues. Germline CDR1 reads KGHSH; CDR2 reads LQKENI. V was trimmed by 0 bases and J by 0 bases, leaving 3 bases between them. This chain's CDR3 is CASSPPASNQPQHF. The CDR3, as DNA: TGTGCCAGCTCACCACCGGCTAGCAATCAGCCCCAGCATTTT.

This rearrangement joins TRBV5-6 to TRBJ1-5; no reliable D call. This CDR3 region has 14 residues. The germline V gene has CDR1 SGHDT and CDR2 YYEEEE. Trimming removed 4 bases from V and 2 bases from J, with 10 bases in between. For the CDR3, the DNA is TGTGCCAGCAGCACCCGAAGGGGCAATCAGCCCCAGCATTTT. Translating gives CASSTRRGNQPQHF.

At least ten counts were recorded for this clone. Other DNA sequences in the same sample also yield this CDR3. The J gene is TRBJ2-2, the V gene TRBV2; 8 bases line up with TRBD1. Germline values: CDR1 SNHLY, CDR2 FYNNEI. The CDR3 totals 15 residues. V lost 3 bases and J lost 4; bases outside the gene matches: 4. The CDR3: CASSDGTGGTGELFF. CDR3 bases: TGTGCCAGCAGTGACGGGACAGGAGGCACCGGGGAGCTGTTTTTT.

The rearrangement joins TRBV5-1 to TRBJ1-3, with D perhaps matching TRBD1 (6 bases). Germline CDR1 reads SGHRS; CDR2 reads YFSETQ. The CDR3 covers 14 residues. Trimming left V 4 bases short and J 3 bases short, with 11 bases between. CDR3 in DNA: TGCGCCAGCAGCCCTCAGGGGATTGGAAACACCATATATTTT. It translates to CASSPQGIGNTIYF.

The chain has TRBV7-2 and TRBJ2-1, with TRBD2 matching 9 bases. The V segment lost 6 bases and the J segment 6 bases; nucleotides outside the gene matches: 9. Germline CDR1 is SGHTA and CDR2 is FQGNSA. The CDR3 length is 15 residues. The CDR3 sequence: CASRQPGLAFNEQFF. The CDR3 DNA reads TGTGCCAGCAGGCAACCGGGACTAGCTTTCAATGAGCAGTTCTTC. Full variable domain (remainder filled in from reference TRBV7-2 and TRBJ2-1): GAGVSQSPSNKVTEKGKDVELRCDPISGHTALYWYRQSLGQGLEFLIYFQGNSAPDKSGLPSDRFSAERTGGSVSTLTIQRTQQEDSAVYLCASRQPGLAFNEQFFGPGTRLTVL.

The chain links TRBV7-7 to TRBJ2-5; 9 bases match TRBD1. The CDR3 sequence is 16 residues long. In germline, CDR1 is SSHAT, CDR2 FNYEAQ (reference sequence). J gave up 4 bases and V 1 base, and 7 bases lay outside the gene matches. DNA of the CDR3: TGTGCCAGCAGCTTAGGGACAGGGGCAGGGGCAGAGACCCAGTACTTC. It encodes CASSLGTGAGAETQYF.

The rearrangement joins TRBV27 to TRBJ2-1; perhaps D is TRBD1 or TRBD2 (5 bases each). Germline CDR1 and CDR2: MNHEY and SMNVEV (reference sequence). Trimming pared 6 bases from V and 2 bases from J, leaving 14 bases between. CDR3 length: 15 amino acids. CDR3 sequence: CASSLGAPTYNEQFF. CDR3 bases: TGTGCCAGCAGCCTCGGGGCACCGACCTACAATGAGCAGTTCTTC.

This clone was seen just once. The chain is built from TRBV10-1 and TRBJ2-3; D not resolved. The germline V and J ends were trimmed by 4 bases and 0 bases, with 11 bases remaining between them. Germline V CDR1 and CDR2: WNHNN, SYGVQD (reference sequence). This CDR3 comprises 15 residues. CDR3 residues: CASSVYDGSTDTQYF. CDR3 DNA: TGCGCCAGCAGTGTGTACGACGGAAGCACAGATACGCAGTATTTT.

The chain links TRBV5-4 to TRBJ1-2; 9 positions match TRBD1. The germline V gene has CDR1 SGHNT and CDR2 YYREEE (reference sequence). This CDR3 comprises 16 residues. The V segment lost 3 bases and the J segment 2 bases; nucleotides outside the gene matches: 8. The CDR3 reads CASSSPGTGKNYGYTF. CDR3 bases: TGTGCCAGCAGCTCACCCGGGACAGGGAAAAACTATGGCTACACCTTC.

With regard to this clone: Other DNA sequences in this specimen translate into the identical CDR3. The chain employs TRBV5-1 and TRBJ2-2; 7 nucleotides match TRBD2. The CDR3 is 15 amino acids. Unmatched junction bases numbered 3, after V lost 0 bases and J lost 4 bases. The germline gives CDR1 SGHRS, CDR2 YFSETQ. The CDR3 bases are TGCGCCAGCAGCTTGGCTAGCGGTATCACCGGGGAGCTGTTTTTT. Translating gives CASSLASGITGELFF.

This clone was counted only a few times. The chain carries TRBV30 and TRBJ2-3, with D tentatively TRBD2 (6 bases). The CDR3 runs to 14 residues. The V gene lost 3 bases and the J gene lost 2 bases, with 12 bases spanning the gap. Germline V gene lookup returns CDR1 GTSNPN and CDR2 SVGIG (reference sequence). The CDR3: CAWSRGSNTDTQYF. The CDR3 DNA follows: TGTGCCTGGAGCCGGGGGTCCAACACAGATACGCAGTATTTT.

V is TRBV5-1 and J is TRBJ2-7, with a possible D match to TRBD1 (6 bases). The CDR3 contains 15 residues. Germline-derived CDR1 and CDR2 are SGHRS and YFSETQ. V was shortened by 4 bases and J by 0 bases, with 14 bases between the two germline ends. The CDR3 loop reads CASSTGTGPSYEQYF. The CDR3 DNA sequence: TGCGCCAGCAGCACCGGAACAGGGCCCTCCTACGAGCAGTACTTC.

CDR3 amino acids: CASSGTSGLYEQYF. DNA of the CDR3: TGCGCCAGCAGCGGTACTAGCGGGCTCTACGAGCAGTACTTC. This chain connects TRBV5-1 to TRBJ2-7; 9 bases match TRBD2. Germline V CDR1 and CDR2: SGHRS, YFSETQ. The CDR3 is 14 amino acids. The V and J ends lost 4 bases and 3 bases, in that order; junction bases with no gene match: 5.

The V and J genes are TRBV5-8 and TRBJ2-3, with D uncertain. The CDR3 totals 18 residues. Deletions cut 0 bases from V and 0 bases from J, with 17 bases between. In germline, CDR1 is SGHTS, CDR2 YDEGEE. The CDR3 sequence is CASSLGLQASSSTDTQYF. The CDR3 nucleotides read TGTGCCAGCAGCTTGGGGCTCCAAGCGAGCTCTAGCACAGATACGCAGTATTTT.

The genes are TRBV6-5 and TRBJ2-2; a weak D match, TRBD1 (5 bases). The CDR3 loop spans 14 amino acids. V lost 7 bases, J lost 0 bases, and 9 bases lay in between. The germline CDR1 and CDR2 sequences are MNHEY and SVGAGI. CDR3 nucleotides: TGTGCCAGCACGAGACAGCCGAACACCGGGGAGCTGTTTTTT. Protein sequence: CASTRQPNTGELFF.

V gene TRBV5-1 combines with J gene TRBJ2-7; no clear D gene. V dropped 0 bases and J dropped 0 bases, with 10 bases sitting between them. This CDR3 comprises 15 residues. Germline V gene data show CDR1 as SGHRS and CDR2 as YFSETQ. CDR3 loop: CASSLELPSSYEQYF. The CDR3 DNA follows: TGCGCCAGCAGCTTGGAACTTCCGAGCTCCTACGAGCAGTACTTC. The full variable domain, rest sourced from reference TRBV5-1 and TRBJ2-7, is KAGVTQTPRYLIKTRGQQVTLSCSPISGHRSVSWYQQTPGQGLQFLFEYFSETQRNKGNFPGRFSGRQFSNSRSEMNVSTLELGDSALYLCASSLELPSSYEQYFGPGTRLTVT.

The rearrangement links TRBV28 to TRBJ2-7; D is possibly TRBD1 (7 bases). The CDR3 is made up of 17 amino acids. Trimming pared 7 bases from V and 4 bases from J, leaving 26 bases between. Germline assignment: CDR1 MDHEN and CDR2 SYDVKM. CDR3 in amino acids: CASIPHRGGEERYEQYF. CDR3 DNA: TGTGCCAGCATCCCCCACAGGGGAGGCGAGGAGCGTTACGAGCAGTACTTC.

The chain is built from TRBV2 and TRBJ1-1; 10 nucleotides line up with TRBD1. The CDR3 covers 14 residues. Germline V gives CDR1 SNHLY, CDR2 FYNNEI. J gave up 6 bases and V 0 bases, and 1 base lay outside the gene matches. CDR3 bases: TGTGCCAGCAGTGAAGCGGACAGGGGGGCTGAAGCTTTCTTT. Translating gives CASSEADRGAEAFF.

This clone was observed once. This sequence joins TRBV28 and TRBJ1-6, with D unclear. V dropped 2 bases and J dropped 10 bases, with 9 bases sitting between them. Per the germline V gene, CDR1 is MDHEN and CDR2 is SYDVKM. CDR3 size: 13 residues. CDR3 coding DNA: TGTGCCAGCAGTTTAAGGACCGACTCACCCCTCCACTTT. Translating it yields CASSLRTDSPLHF. Complete variable domain (other parts from reference TRBV28 and TRBJ1-6): DVKVTQSSRYLVKRTGEKVFLECVQDMDHENMFWYRQDPGLGLRLIYFSYDVKMKEKGDIPEGYSVSREKKERFSLILESASTNQTSMYLCASSLRTDSPLHFGNGTRLTVT.

This clone occurred once. The rearrangement uses TRBV7-3 and TRBJ2-3; D not resolved. CDR1 SGHTA and CDR2 FQGTGA come from the germline V gene. This CDR3 spans 13 amino acids. V lost 2 bases and J lost 5, with 8 bases in between. The CDR3, as DNA: TGTGCCAGCAGCTTACAGGTAGAAGATACGCAGTATTTT. Translating gives CASSLQVEDTQYF.

The rearrangement uses TRBV4-1 and TRBJ2-2; 12 bases map to TRBD2. The length of the CDR3 is 16 residues. Germline assignment: CDR1 MGHRA and CDR2 YSYEKL. V was clipped by 3 bases and J by 6 bases; unmatched bases: 5. The CDR3 here is CASSQTSGRGAGELFF. Written as DNA, the CDR3 is TGCGCCAGCAGCCAGACTAGCGGGAGAGGAGCCGGGGAGCTGTTTTTT.

DNA of the CDR3: TGTGCCAGCAGCTTCCGTAGGGGGCAGCCCCAGCATTTT. Translating gives CASSFRRGQPQHF. The V gene is TRBV7-9, the J gene TRBJ1-5, with D perhaps TRBD1 (6 bases). This CDR3 has 13 amino acids. V lost 3 bases, J lost 7 bases, and 10 bases lay in between. The germline V gene has CDR1 SEHNR and CDR2 FQNEAQ (reference sequence).